This T cell receptor (beta chain) was profiled in a study of CD4+ T cells in melanoma. Notes on the study in general: In melanoma, neoantigen-specific CD4+ T cells reportedly differed in differentiation state.

Using immunoSEQ multiplex PCR, the repertoire was profiled, and TCRdb retains in-frame clones only, with some absent. The sample has roughly 10,000 clones; roughly three quarters are singletons. As concerns this clone: Its antigen is unknown.

Sequencing input: cells from a culture (not recorded whether cultured in vitro). The clonotype was recovered from a human donor with melanoma.

Here the CDR3 reads CASSREGFEAFF. In DNA, the CDR3 is TGTGCCAGCAGCCGGGAAGGATTTGAAGCTTTCTTT. The chain links TRBV7-2 to TRBJ1-1; no definite D call. The germline V gene has CDR1 SGHTA and CDR2 FQGNSA. The CDR3 is 12 residues long. Trimming pared 5 bases from V and 7 bases from J, leaving 11 bases between.